The 7 T cell receptor beta chains presented below share a single source sample, sequenced in a study of shared clonotypes between healthy human individuals. Sequencing used immunoSEQ multiplex PCR; TCRdb keeps in-frame clones, though not all of them. The data show about 1.4 million clones, roughly 97% seen once. Material for sequencing was naive CD4+ T cells sorted from blood. Sample subset: CD45RA+ positively selected. The receptors originated from a man aged 25 to 45 in good health.

The V and J genes are TRBV28 and TRBJ1-1, with a weak D call TRBD1 (6 bases). There are 15 residues in the CDR3. Germline V gene sequence: CDR1 MDHEN, CDR2 SYDVKM. The germline V and J ends were trimmed by 6 bases and 4 bases, with 18 bases remaining between them. This chain's CDR3 is CASRPEQGRSTEAFF. Here the CDR3 DNA reads TGTGCCAGCAGGCCCGAGCAGGGGAGGTCCACTGAAGCTTTCTTT.

The rearrangement uses TRBV11-2 and TRBJ1-1; D possibly corresponds to TRBD1 (5 bases). There are 13 residues in the CDR3. The V gene's germline CDR1 is SGHAT and CDR2 FQNNGV. V dropped 3 bases and J dropped 5 bases, with 10 bases sitting between them. CDR3 sequence reads: CASSFDRRTEAFF. The CDR3 DNA reads as TGTGCCAGCAGCTTTGACAGAAGGACTGAAGCTTTCTTT.

The CDR3 sequence is CASSLIGTGTDTQYF. CDR3 DNA: TGTGCCAGCAGCTTGATAGGCACAGGCACAGATACGCAGTATTTT. The V gene is TRBV5-4, the J gene TRBJ2-3, with D uncertain. This CDR3 is built from 15 residues. CDR1 is SGHNT, CDR2 YYREEE, per germline (reference sequence). V was pared by 1 base and J by 1 base, with 10 bases between.

This rearrangement joins TRBV6-5 to TRBJ2-7, with D possibly being TRBD2 (5 bases). CDR3 length equals 15 residues. V was trimmed by 0 bases and J by 5 bases, leaving 14 bases between them. Germline CDR1 is MNHEY and CDR2 is SVGAGI. As DNA, the CDR3 is TGTGCCAGCAGTTACTCGAGGGCAGCCATCCACGAGCAGTACTTC. The encoded protein is CASSYSRAAIHEQYF.

A few counts support this clone. V and J are TRBV5-1 and TRBJ2-2; maybe TRBD2 (5 bases). This CDR3 spans 14 amino acids. Germline V gives CDR1 SGHRS, CDR2 YFSETQ. The V end was cut by 5 bases, the J end by 5 bases, with 13 bases between. CDR3 sequence: CASRETPGTGELFF. CDR3 coding DNA: TGCGCCAGCAGAGAGACTCCGGGAACCGGGGAGCTGTTTTTT.

This chain uses TRBV18 with TRBJ2-3; 13 bases fit TRBD2. J was trimmed by 5 bases and V by 6 bases; bases with no gene match: 5. CDR3 size: 15 residues. In germline, CDR1 is KGHSH, CDR2 LQKENI. The DNA of the CDR3 is TGTGCCAGCTCGAGGGGACTAGCGGGAATAGATACGCAGTATTTT. Protein product: CASSRGLAGIDTQYF.

This clone was observed a single time. Additional DNA sequences in this sample encode the identical CDR3. The rearrangement joins TRBV28 to TRBJ2-7; either TRBD1 or TRBD2 may fit D (5 bases each). V was cut by 2 bases and J by 3 bases, with 8 bases left in between. The CDR3 runs 13 residues. From germline, CDR1 is MDHEN and CDR2 SYDVKM. This CDR3 is CASSLGGSYEQYF. The CDR3 bases are TGTGCCAGCAGTTTAGGGGGTAGCTACGAGCAGTACTTC.